A single sample is the source of the 20 T cell receptor beta chains below, sequenced in a study of technical replicates of blood from a handful of donors. The method was immunoSEQ multiplex PCR; TCRdb's version includes in-frame clones alone and lacks a portion of them. Of about 69,000 clones in the sample, about 90% were seen once. The sample was PBMCs. The receptor set was obtained from a human donor in good health. Some clones in this sample may be carry-over from other donors' samples.

The chain joins TRBV19 to TRBJ2-1, with TRBD1 matching over 9 bases. The length of the CDR3 is 16 residues. The germline V gene encodes CDR1 LNHDA and CDR2 SQIVND (reference sequence). Trimming took 6 bases from V and 6 from J; bases not matched to a gene: 12. The CDR3 sequence is CASSWGGTGTINEQFF. The CDR3 DNA is TGTGCCAGTAGCTGGGGGGGGACAGGGACCATCAATGAGCAGTTCTTC.

With respect to this clone: This CDR3 is also generated by other DNA sequences in the sample. The J gene is TRBJ1-6, the V gene TRBV19, with TRBD1 identical over 9 bases. CDR1 and CDR2 (germline): LNHDA, SQIVND (reference sequence). The trim removed 3 bases at V and 10 bases at J, leaving 1 base unmatched. CDR3 length equals 13 residues. Here the CDR3 reads CASSMTGGSPLHF. The CDR3 DNA is TGTGCCAGTAGTATGACAGGGGGGTCACCCCTCCACTTT.

This sequence joins TRBV11-2 and TRBJ2-1; weak D call: TRBD2 (5 bases). Germline V gene data show CDR1 as SGHAT and CDR2 as FQNNGV. The germline V and J ends were trimmed by 1 base and 4 bases, with 11 bases remaining between them. The CDR3 runs to 15 residues. The CDR3, as DNA: TGTGCCAGCAGCTTAGCGGCTAGCTCTTACAATGAGCAGTTCTTC. It encodes CASSLAASSYNEQFF.

The chain joins TRBV16 to TRBJ1-1; perhaps TRBD1 as D (5 bases). CDR3 size: 14 residues. Looked up from germline, CDR1 is KGHSY and CDR2 is FQNENV. The V and J ends lost 4 bases and 3 bases respectively, with 12 bases between them. The CDR3 reads CASSLLGRDTEAFF. CDR3 nucleotide sequence: TGTGCCAGCAGCCTGCTGGGCAGGGACACTGAAGCTTTCTTT.

V gene TRBV7-3 combines with J gene TRBJ1-1; D gene unclear. Trimming shortened V by 2 bases and J by 1 base, and 5 bases separated the two germline ends. Germline lookup yields CDR1 SGHTA and CDR2 FQGTGA. This CDR3 has 13 residues. The CDR3 DNA reads as TGTGCCAGCAGCTTACAGGAGAACACTGAAGCTTTCTTT. Protein product: CASSLQENTEAFF.

The chain joins TRBV18 to TRBJ2-3; TRBD2 is a possible D gene (5 bases). V shed 2 bases and J shed 0 bases, with 6 bases lying between them. Germline assignment: CDR1 KGHSH and CDR2 LQKENI. The CDR3 sequence is 14 residues long. DNA for the CDR3: TGTGCCAGCTCACCAACGGGGAGCACAGATACGCAGTATTTT. It encodes CASSPTGSTDTQYF. Supplemented by reference TRBV18 and TRBJ2-3, the full variable domain reads NAGVMQNPRHLVRRRGQEARLRCSPMKGHSHVYWYRQLPEEGLKFMVYLQKENIIDESGMPKERFSAEFPKEGPSILRIQQVVRGDSAAYFCASSPTGSTDTQYFGPGTRLTVL.

V gene TRBV7-3 combines with J gene TRBJ2-2; 10 bases match TRBD2. Trimming at V came to 2 bases and at J to 5 bases, leaving 2 bases not matched to a gene. Germline V gene lookup returns CDR1 SGHTA and CDR2 FQGTGA. The CDR3 runs to 15 residues. The CDR3 region is CASSLSLAGTGELFF. CDR3 in DNA: TGTGCCAGCAGCTTATCACTAGCGGGAACCGGGGAGCTGTTTTTT.

J is TRBJ1-2 and V is TRBV5-4; TRBD1 matches at 8 bases. Trimming removed 2 bases from V and 8 bases from J; junction bases left unmatched: 5. Germline V gene data show CDR1 as SGHNT and CDR2 as YYREEE (reference sequence). This CDR3 spans 13 amino acids. DNA for the CDR3: TGTGCCAGCAGCTTAGACAGGGGTGGGGGCTACACCTTC. Its translation is CASSLDRGGGYTF. The full variable domain, rest sourced from reference TRBV5-4 and TRBJ1-2, is ETGVTQSPTHLIKTRGQQVTLRCSSQSGHNTVSWYQQALGQGPQFIFQYYREEENGRGNFPPRFSGLQFPNYSSELNVNALELDDSALYLCASSLDRGGGYTFGSGTRLTVV.

The V gene is TRBV2, the J gene TRBJ2-2; 7 nucleotides line up with TRBD1. Trimming at V came to 5 bases and at J to 0 bases, leaving 6 bases not matched to a gene. The CDR3 is made up of 16 amino acids. Germline V lookup: CDR1 SNHLY, CDR2 FYNNEI. The CDR3 sequence is CASSSPGQTNTGELFF. The DNA for the CDR3 is TGTGCCAGCAGTTCCCCGGGACAGACGAACACCGGGGAGCTGTTTTTT.

In this sample, this clone turned up a few times. The gene calls are TRBV27 and TRBJ1-1; D perhaps matches TRBD1 (6 bases). Germline V gives CDR1 MNHEY, CDR2 SMNVEV (reference sequence). The CDR3 runs to 12 residues. Trimming pared 5 bases from V and 9 bases from J, leaving 13 bases between. CDR3 DNA sequence: TGTGCCAGCAGTAACCGGGACAAGAAAGCTTTCTTT. Translation: CASSNRDKKAFF.

The chain recombines TRBV7-2 with TRBJ2-7, with 7 bases aligning to TRBD2. The CDR3 has 15 residues. With V trimmed by 0 bases and J by 3 bases, 5 bases remained unmatched. Germline V gene sequence: CDR1 SGHTA, CDR2 FQGNSA. The CDR3: CASSLARGSYYEQYF. The CDR3 nucleotides read TGTGCCAGCAGCTTAGCCCGCGGGAGTTACTACGAGCAGTACTTC.

This rearrangement joins TRBV12-5 to TRBJ2-7, with D possibly being TRBD2 (5 bases). V shed 0 bases and J shed 0 bases, with 18 bases lying between them. The CDR3 spans 18 residues. CDR1 LGHNT and CDR2 FRNRAP come from the germline V gene. CDR3 residues: CASGLVNGEKYNSYEQYF. CDR3 sequence (DNA): TGTGCTAGTGGTTTGGTTAATGGGGAGAAGTACAACTCCTACGAGCAGTACTTC. The complete variable domain, with remaining parts taken from reference TRBV12-5 and TRBJ2-7, reads DARVTQTPRHKVTEMGQEVTMRCQPILGHNTVFWYRQTMMQGLELLAYFRNRAPLDDSGMPKDRFSAEMPDATLATLKIQPSEPRDSAVYFCASGLVNGEKYNSYEQYFGPGTRLTVT.

Worth noting for this clone: The junction does not match germline at one end; this may be a read error. The chain has TRBV11-2 and TRBJ2-1; 8 bases fit TRBD1. Germline lookup yields CDR1 SGHAT and CDR2 FQNNGV. The CDR3 is 15 residues long. CDR3 nucleotides: TGTGTCAGCAGCTGGAAGGACAGGGAGGACAATGAGCAGTTCTTC. It codes for CVSSWKDREDNEQFF.

This chain links TRBV5-1 with TRBJ2-5; 9 bases agree with TRBD2. This CDR3 region has 15 residues. Germline CDR1 is SGHRS and CDR2 is YFSETQ. Germline trimming cut 7 bases from V and 3 bases from J; bases unmatched to any gene: 10. The CDR3 loop is CASGLRGGREETQYF. In DNA, the CDR3 is TGCGCCAGCGGATTAAGGGGCGGGAGGGAAGAGACCCAGTACTTC.

The chain combines TRBV11-2 with TRBJ2-7; D unclear. CDR3 size: 15 residues. V gave up 0 bases and J gave up 6 bases, with 15 bases separating them. The germline CDR1 and CDR2 sequences are SGHAT and FQNNGV. CDR3 sequence: CASSLDAAGVGEQYF. In nucleotides, the CDR3 is TGTGCCAGCAGCTTAGATGCGGCCGGAGTCGGCGAGCAGTACTTC.

In this sample, this clone turned up once. The chain links TRBV27 to TRBJ2-5; D is perhaps TRBD2 (5 bases). Trimming removed 3 bases from V and 7 bases from J, with 15 bases in between. Per the germline V gene, CDR1 is MNHEY and CDR2 is SMNVEV (reference sequence). The CDR3 covers 14 residues. CDR3 sequence reads: CASSFRGERATQYF. The CDR3, as DNA: TGTGCCAGCAGTTTCCGGGGAGAACGGGCGACCCAGTACTTC.

The V and J genes are TRBV6-5 and TRBJ2-7; D possibly corresponds to TRBD2 (5 bases). The CDR3 covers 14 residues. With 0 bases removed from V and 1 base from J, the gap between germline ends came to 7 bases. The germline gives CDR1 MNHEY, CDR2 SVGAGI. CDR3 bases: TGTGCCAGCAGTTACTCGCCGGGATCCTACGAGCAGTACTTC. Its protein product is CASSYSPGSYEQYF.

This chain connects TRBV4-3 to TRBJ2-1; 9 nucleotides match TRBD2. Germline lookup yields CDR1 LGHNA and CDR2 YSLEER. The CDR3 is 19 residues long. After removal of 0 bases from V and 9 bases from J, the junction contained 18 bases not matched to a gene. The CDR3 DNA reads as TGCGCCAGCAGCCAAGACCCGGGCGAGTTGGTAGCGGGGGCCACTGAGCAGTTCTTC. Residues: CASSQDPGELVAGATEQFF.

V is TRBV18 and J is TRBJ2-5; D gene unclear. Germline V gene lookup returns CDR1 KGHSH and CDR2 LQKENI. There are 14 residues in the CDR3. Trimming removed 0 bases at V and 1 base at J, with 6 bases between. CDR3 DNA: TGTGCCAGCTCACCACCGGGCTCCCAAGAGACCCAGTACTTC. It yields the protein CASSPPGSQETQYF.

J is TRBJ2-7 and V is TRBV7-9; TRBD1 agrees at 9 bases. Trimming took 4 bases from V and 6 from J; bases not matched to a gene: 1. The germline CDR1 and CDR2 sequences are SEHNR and FQNEAQ (reference sequence). The CDR3 loop spans 12 amino acids. CDR3: CASSSTGGEQYF. The CDR3, as DNA: TGTGCCAGCAGCTCGACAGGGGGCGAGCAGTACTTC. Looking up the rest from reference TRBV7-9 and TRBJ2-7 gives the full variable domain: DTGVSQNPRHKITKRGQNVTFRCDPISEHNRLYWYRQTLGQGPEFLTYFQNEAQLEKSRLLSDRFSAERPKGSFSTLEIQRTEQGDSAMYLCASSSTGGEQYFGPGTRLTVT.